This T cell receptor beta chain comes out of a study of OX40 agonist ivuxolimab in advanced cancers. Whole-study context: Partial responses were achieved by three patients: one hepatocellular carcinoma, two cutaneous melanoma.

As to this clone: Antigen unknown.

Study conclusions and caveats: CD4+ and CD8+ blood T cells expanded clonally by week 6 at 0.1 to 3.0 mg/kg.

Some clones are missing from TCRdb's copy, which holds only in-frame ones; the method was immunoSEQ multiplex PCR. The sample includes about 50,000 clones, roughly 81% of them seen just once. V was shortened by 4 bases and J by 4 bases, with 9 bases between the two germline ends. CDR3 size: 13 residues. Germline CDR1 and CDR2: SGHVS and FNYEAQ. Sequencing used CD4+ or CD8+ T cells sorted from blood, obtained in a trial of the OX40 agonist ivuxolimab. This TCR was sampled from an adult with an advanced solid tumor such as melanoma, head and neck, liver or kidney cancer. V gene TRBV7-6 combines with J gene TRBJ2-3; D possibly uses TRBD1 or TRBD2 (5 bases each). In DNA, the CDR3 is TGTGCCAGCAGCTCGAGGGGCGCAGATACGCAGTATTTT. Protein sequence: CASSSRGADTQYF. The variable domain in full, completed from reference TRBV7-6 and TRBJ2-3, reads GAGVSQSPRYKVTKRGQDVALRCDPISGHVSLYWYRQALGQGPEFLTYFNYEAQQDKSGLPNDRFSAERPEGSISTLTIQRTEQRDSAMYRCASSSRGADTQYFGPGTRLTVL.